A single sample gave rise to the 21 T cell receptor beta chains below, sequenced in a study of T cell responses to AZD1222 COVID-19 vaccine. Produced via immunoSEQ multiplex PCR; TCRdb's table is partial and in-frame only. The data contain 150,000 to 200,000 clones, about 88% of them seen just once; the ten biggest clones take up roughly 25%. This specimen was peripheral blood, taken 28 days after the second AZD1222 dose. The origin of the receptors is an adult who received the AZD1222 COVID-19 vaccine.

V is TRBV3-1 (or the pseudogene TRBV3-2) and J is TRBJ2-1, with D perhaps TRBD1 (7 bases). There are 13 residues in the CDR3. CDR1 and CDR2 (germline): LGHDT, YNNKEL (reference sequence). Trimming removed 7 bases at V and 6 bases at J, with 13 bases between. The CDR3 here is CASTRQGGNEQFF. For the CDR3, the DNA is TGTGCCAGCACCCGCCAGGGGGGCAATGAGCAGTTCTTC.

This clone was recorded only once. The chain recombines TRBV4-3 with TRBJ2-1; perhaps TRBD1 as D (5 bases). Deletions cut 0 bases from V and 10 bases from J, with 10 bases between. CDR3 length equals 13 residues. Germline V gene sequence: CDR1 LGHNA, CDR2 YSLEER. CDR3 sequence (DNA): TGCGCCAGCAGCCAAGAAGGGGTAGGGGAGCAGTTCTTC. Residues: CASSQEGVGEQFF.

The CDR3 reads CASSPAGRESVQPQHF. CDR3 nucleotides: TGTGCCAGCAGCCCTGCGGGGAGAGAGTCGGTTCAGCCCCAGCATTTT. The chain has TRBV28 and TRBJ1-5; unclear D gene. The CDR3 is 16 amino acids. Germline assignment: CDR1 MDHEN and CDR2 SYDVKM. Trimming left V 6 bases short and J 6 bases short, with 21 bases between.

V gene TRBV5-1 combines with J gene TRBJ2-1; 7 nucleotides line up with TRBD2. Germline CDR1 SGHRS, CDR2 YFSETQ. This CDR3 has 15 residues. Trimming took 4 bases from V and 6 from J; bases not matched to a gene: 10. CDR3 amino acids: CASSTRLAQGNEQFF. The DNA for the CDR3 is TGCGCCAGCAGCACCCGACTAGCCCAGGGCAATGAGCAGTTCTTC.

The gene calls are TRBV30 and TRBJ1-3; 12 nucleotides agree with TRBD1. Germline V gene sequence: CDR1 GTSNPN, CDR2 SVGIG (reference sequence). The CDR3 has 19 amino acids. Unmatched junction bases numbered 13, after V lost 0 bases and J lost 4 bases. CDR3 amino acids: CAWSVKGTGGQRFGNTIYF. The DNA for the CDR3 is TGTGCCTGGAGTGTTAAGGGGACAGGGGGCCAGCGGTTCGGAAACACCATATATTTT.

J is TRBJ2-6 and V is TRBV27, with D hard to call. Germline-derived CDR1 and CDR2 are MNHEY and SMNVEV (reference sequence). This CDR3 has 16 residues. V lost 6 bases and J lost 0, with 12 bases in between. CDR3 loop: CASRGNRPSGANVLTF. In nucleotides, the CDR3 is TGTGCCAGCAGAGGCAACAGACCCTCTGGGGCCAACGTCCTGACTTTC. Filled out from reference TRBV27 and TRBJ2-6, the complete variable domain reads EAQVTQNPRYLITVTGKKLTVTCSQNMNHEYMSWYRQDPGLGLRQIYYSMNVEVTDKGDVPEGYKVSRKEKRNFPLILESPSPNQTSLYFCASRGNRPSGANVLTFGAGSRLTVL.

V usage is TRBV7-9 and J usage is TRBJ2-7, with 10 bases aligning to TRBD2. CDR3 length: 15 residues. Germline V lookup: CDR1 SEHNR, CDR2 FQNEAQ (reference sequence). The V gene end was trimmed by 5 bases and the J gene end by 5 bases; junction bases not matched to a gene: 9. CDR3 sequence (DNA): TGTGCCAGCAGCCCAGCGGGAGGGCCCGAAGACGAGCAGTACTTC. This sequence encodes CASSPAGGPEDEQYF.

The V call is TRBV5-1, the J call TRBJ2-5; 9 nucleotides match TRBD2. CDR1 SGHRS and CDR2 YFSETQ come from the germline V gene. V trimming: 1 base; J trimming: 5 bases; junction bases outside the gene matches: 9. The length of the CDR3 is 16 residues. The CDR3 loop is CASSLREAGGYETQYF. The CDR3 DNA reads TGCGCCAGCAGCTTGAGAGAAGCGGGAGGTTATGAGACCCAGTACTTC. Full variable domain (outside the CDR3, taken from reference TRBV5-1 and TRBJ2-5): KAGVTQTPRYLIKTRGQQVTLSCSPISGHRSVSWYQQTPGQGLQFLFEYFSETQRNKGNFPGRFSGRQFSNSRSEMNVSTLELGDSALYLCASSLREAGGYETQYFGPGTRLLVL.

The chain links TRBV13 to TRBJ2-7, with a tentative D call TRBD2 (5 bases). Trimming took 3 bases from V and 0 from J, leaving 21 bases between them. Germline-derived CDR1 and CDR2 are PRHDT and FYEKMQ (reference sequence). The CDR3 spans 18 residues. The CDR3: CASSLGVALVGSSYEQYF. Here the CDR3 DNA reads TGTGCCAGCAGCTTGGGAGTCGCCTTGGTGGGCAGCTCCTACGAGCAGTACTTC.

This clone was recorded only once. The rearrangement joins TRBV10-2 to TRBJ2-5, with 7 bases aligning to TRBD2. Germline V gives CDR1 WSHSY, CDR2 SAAADI. Germline trimming cut 7 bases from V and 4 bases from J; bases unmatched to any gene: 18. The CDR3 sequence is 17 residues long. The CDR3 DNA reads TGCGCCAGCACTGGGGGTTGGGGGAGGGCCGTGGTAGAGACCCAGTACTTC. As protein: CASTGGWGRAVVETQYF.

The V gene is TRBV7-2, the J gene TRBJ2-7, with a tentative D call TRBD2 (7 bases). Germline assignment: CDR1 SGHTA and CDR2 FQGNSA. Trimming cost V 7 bases and J 3 bases, with 16 bases left between them. This CDR3 spans 14 amino acids. The CDR3 sequence: CASTRRGTNYEQYF. CDR3 DNA: TGTGCCAGCACCCGGCGGGGGACAAACTACGAGCAGTACTTC.

V is TRBV3-1 (or the pseudogene TRBV3-2) and J is TRBJ2-1; 7 positions match TRBD2. This CDR3 has 16 residues. V was pared by 5 bases and J by 0 bases, with 7 bases of the junction left unmatched. CDR1 is LGHDT, CDR2 YNNKEL, per germline (reference sequence). CDR3 sequence: CASSFPSGSSYNEQFF. Here the CDR3 DNA reads TGTGCCAGCAGCTTCCCTAGCGGAAGCTCCTACAATGAGCAGTTCTTC.

The chain is built from TRBV28 and TRBJ2-7; TRBD2 might be the D (7 bases). Germline lookup yields CDR1 MDHEN and CDR2 SYDVKM. The germline V and J ends were trimmed by 2 bases and 0 bases, with 11 bases remaining between them. The CDR3 extends over 15 amino acids. DNA for the CDR3: TGTGCCAGCAGTTTAGGGGGGGCCCTCTCCTACGAGCAGTACTTC. The encoded protein is CASSLGGALSYEQYF.

CDR3 sequence reads: CSVGPQNGGYTF. In DNA, the CDR3 is TGCAGCGTTGGTCCCCAGAACGGTGGCTACACCTTC. The chain uses TRBV29-1 and TRBJ1-2; D is undetermined. Germline V CDR1 and CDR2: SQVTM, ANQGSEA. V was pared by 4 bases and J by 7 bases, with 13 bases between. The CDR3 spans 12 residues.

The rearrangement links TRBV2 to TRBJ1-2; D perhaps matches TRBD1 (6 bases). There are 14 residues in the CDR3. Germline V gives CDR1 SNHLY, CDR2 FYNNEI. V lost 1 base to trimming and J lost 6 bases, with 12 bases between them. CDR3: CASSEERGGHGYTF. For the CDR3, the DNA is TGTGCCAGCAGTGAAGAGAGAGGGGGGCATGGCTACACCTTC.

J is TRBJ2-7 and V is TRBV6-5; the D gene could be TRBD1 or TRBD2 (5 bases each). Germline V lookup: CDR1 MNHEY, CDR2 SVGAGI. The V end was cut by 7 bases, the J end by 0 bases, with 16 bases between. This CDR3 spans 15 amino acids. In nucleotides, the CDR3 is TGTGCCAGCATTGGGACCACCGAGAGCTCCTACGAGCAGTACTTC. Protein: CASIGTTESSYEQYF.

This rearrangement joins TRBV6-5 to TRBJ2-3; TRBD1 or TRBD2 may be the D gene (6 bases each). Per germline, CDR1 MNHEY and CDR2 SVGAGI. Trimming cost V 5 bases and J 14 bases, with 17 bases left between them. This CDR3 spans 12 amino acids. The CDR3 sequence is CASSPNPPGAYF. The CDR3 nucleotides are TGTGCCAGCAGTCCTAACCCGCCGGGGGCGTATTTT.

The V call is TRBV6-1, the J call TRBJ2-3; 14 bases match TRBD2. This CDR3 contains 16 residues. Germline V gene lookup returns CDR1 MNHNS and CDR2 SASEGT. V lost 3 bases, J lost 6 bases, and 5 bases stayed unmatched. For the CDR3, the DNA is TGTGCCAGCAGTGACGGACTAGCGGGAGGTGGGGATACGCAGTATTTT. Protein: CASSDGLAGGGDTQYF.

The chain joins TRBV10-3 to TRBJ2-7, with 7 nucleotides matching TRBD2. The CDR3 totals 15 residues. Losses at the gene ends were 1 base for V and 3 bases for J; bases not matched to a gene: 6. The germline V gene encodes CDR1 ENHRY and CDR2 SYGVKD. The CDR3 nucleotides are TGTGCCATCAGTGAGTTATCTAGCGGACTCTACGAGCAGTACTTC. Translation: CAISELSSGLYEQYF.

This clone was observed a single time. The chain is built from TRBV15 and TRBJ1-3; D call uncertain. This CDR3 is 13 amino acids long. Trimming removed 0 bases from V and 10 bases from J, with 10 bases in between. Germline CDR1 reads LNHNV; CDR2 reads YYDKDF (reference sequence). The CDR3 nucleotides are TGTGCCACCAGCAGAGATCAAAGGTTTACCATATATTTT. Its translation is CATSRDQRFTIYF.

This clone was seen a single time. V is TRBV3-1 (or the pseudogene TRBV3-2) and J is TRBJ2-2, with D tentatively TRBD1 or TRBD2 (5 bases each). The germline CDR1 and CDR2 sequences are LGHDT and YNNKEL (reference sequence). CDR3 length: 16 residues. V was shortened by 2 bases and J by 3 bases, with 13 bases between the two germline ends. The CDR3 DNA sequence: TGTGCCAGCAGCCAACACCGGGACCCATACACCGGGGAGCTGTTTTTT. This codes for CASSQHRDPYTGELFF.